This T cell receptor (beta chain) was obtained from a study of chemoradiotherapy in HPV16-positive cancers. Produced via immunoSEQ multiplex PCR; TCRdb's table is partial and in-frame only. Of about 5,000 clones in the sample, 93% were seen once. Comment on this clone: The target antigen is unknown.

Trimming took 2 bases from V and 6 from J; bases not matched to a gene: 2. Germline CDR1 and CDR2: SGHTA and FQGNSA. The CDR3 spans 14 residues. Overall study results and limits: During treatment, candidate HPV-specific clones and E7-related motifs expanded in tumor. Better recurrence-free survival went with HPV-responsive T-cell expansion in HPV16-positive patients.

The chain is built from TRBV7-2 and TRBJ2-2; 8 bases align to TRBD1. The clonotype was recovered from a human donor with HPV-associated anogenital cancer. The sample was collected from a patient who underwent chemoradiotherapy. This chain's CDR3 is CASSLKTGAGELFF. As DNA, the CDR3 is TGTGCCAGCAGCTTAAAGACAGGGGCCGGGGAGCTGTTTTTT.